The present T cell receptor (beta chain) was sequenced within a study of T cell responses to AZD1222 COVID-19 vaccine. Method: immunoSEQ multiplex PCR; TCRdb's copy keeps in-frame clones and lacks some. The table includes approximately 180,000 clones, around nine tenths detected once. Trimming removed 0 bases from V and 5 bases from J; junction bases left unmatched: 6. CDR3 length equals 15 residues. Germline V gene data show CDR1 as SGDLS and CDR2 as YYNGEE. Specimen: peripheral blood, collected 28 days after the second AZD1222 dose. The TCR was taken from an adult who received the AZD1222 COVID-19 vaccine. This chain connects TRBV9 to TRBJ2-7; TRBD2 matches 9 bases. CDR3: CASSVEGTSPHEQYF. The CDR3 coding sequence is TGTGCCAGCAGCGTAGAAGGGACTAGCCCCCACGAGCAGTACTTC.